Following are 5 T cell receptor beta chains from one sample sequenced in a study of identifying expanded T cells in peripheral blood. The repertoire was sequenced with immunoSEQ multiplex PCR; TCRdb's copy has only in-frame clones and lacks some. Of 91,000 or so clones detected, roughly 90% appear once; the ten largest clones hold 3% to 5%. Input material: blood. These receptors all come from a person between 18 and 75 years old in good health.

The V gene is TRBV15, the J gene TRBJ2-7; D possibly corresponds to TRBD2 (5 bases). CDR3 length equals 13 residues. The germline V and J ends were trimmed by 4 bases and 2 bases, with 9 bases remaining between them. Per the germline V gene, CDR1 is LNHNV and CDR2 is YYDKDF (reference sequence). As DNA, the CDR3 is TGTGCCACCAGCAAAGCGGAGCCCTACGAGCAGTACTTC. This translates into CATSKAEPYEQYF.

The rearrangement links TRBV7-9 to TRBJ2-1; no definite D call. Germline lookup yields CDR1 SEHNR and CDR2 FQNEAQ (reference sequence). V shed 3 bases and J shed 4 bases, with 10 bases lying between them. CDR3 size: 14 residues. DNA for the CDR3: TGTGCCAGCAGCTTCAGTTCCCTGTACAATGAGCAGTTCTTC. Translated, it gives CASSFSSLYNEQFF.

Here the CDR3 DNA reads TGTGCCAGCAGCCAGCGGGAACTGGGATACGAGCAGTACTTC. Translated, it gives CASSQRELGYEQYF. The chain links TRBV6-1 to TRBJ2-7; 7 nucleotides line up with TRBD2. J was trimmed by 4 bases and V by 6 bases; bases with no gene match: 9. Germline-derived CDR1 and CDR2 are MNHNS and SASEGT. The CDR3 has 14 residues.

The chain uses TRBV27 and TRBJ2-7; D gene ambiguous. The CDR3 runs 12 residues. Germline CDR1 and CDR2: MNHEY and SMNVEV (reference sequence). The germline V and J ends were trimmed by 2 bases and 0 bases, with 2 bases remaining between them. The CDR3 coding sequence is TGTGCCAGCAGTTTAGACTCCTACGAGCAGTACTTC. It yields the protein CASSLDSYEQYF.

This rearrangement joins TRBV28 to TRBJ1-1, with D tentatively TRBD1 (5 bases). Germline V lookup: CDR1 MDHEN, CDR2 SYDVKM. The CDR3 has 12 residues. The V and J ends lost 7 bases and 2 bases respectively, with 8 bases between them. The CDR3 bases are TGTGCCAGCAATCAGGGCAACACTGAAGCTTTCTTT. Translation: CASNQGNTEAFF. Variable domain in full (rest from reference TRBV28 and TRBJ1-1): DVKVTQSSRYLVKRTGEKVFLECVQDMDHENMFWYRQDPGLGLRLIYFSYDVKMKEKGDIPEGYSVSREKKERFSLILESASTNQTSMYLCASNQGNTEAFFGQGTRLTVV.